The 10 T cell receptor beta chains presented below share a single source sample, sequenced in a study of T cell responses to AZD1222 COVID-19 vaccine. Profiling relied on immunoSEQ multiplex PCR, and the TCRdb table lists in-frame clones only, not all of them. The repertoire consists of some 170,000 clones, with 85% to 90% occurring once and the leading ten covering roughly 4%. The material sequenced was peripheral blood, taken 28 days after the second AZD1222 dose. Every receptor here comes from an adult who received the AZD1222 COVID-19 vaccine.

The J gene is TRBJ1-6, the V gene TRBV6-5; 8 nucleotides match TRBD1. Germline V gene data show CDR1 as MNHEY and CDR2 as SVGAGI. Trimming removed 2 bases from V and 8 bases from J; junction bases left unmatched: 5. The CDR3 consists of 15 residues. The CDR3 nucleotides are TGTGCCAGCAGTTACATGGGACAGGTTGATTCACCCCTCCACTTT. This encodes CASSYMGQVDSPLHF.

The V and J genes are TRBV13 and TRBJ1-1; 7 bases agree with TRBD1. CDR3 length: 15 residues. J lost 7 bases, V lost 5 bases, and 13 bases had no gene match. In germline, CDR1 is PRHDT, CDR2 FYEKMQ (reference sequence). The CDR3 nucleotides read TGTGCCAGCAGCAACCGTAGACAGGGAATAGTTGAAGCTTTCTTT. Protein product: CASSNRRQGIVEAFF.

CDR3 DNA: TGCGCCAGCAGCTTGAGTGGACAGCCCTCCTACGAGCAGTACTTC. This gives the protein CASSLSGQPSYEQYF. J is TRBJ2-7 and V is TRBV5-1, with D possibly matching TRBD1 (6 bases). From germline, CDR1 is SGHRS and CDR2 YFSETQ. This CDR3 comprises 15 residues. V shed 1 base and J shed 0 bases, with 11 bases lying between them. Based on the CDR3 plus reference TRBV5-1 and TRBJ2-7, the full variable domain is KAGVTQTPRYLIKTRGQQVTLSCSPISGHRSVSWYQQTPGQGLQFLFEYFSETQRNKGNFPGRFSGRQFSNSRSEMNVSTLELGDSALYLCASSLSGQPSYEQYFGPGTRLTVT.

The chain joins TRBV4-1 to TRBJ2-1, with TRBD2 matching 11 bases. The germline gives CDR1 MGHRA, CDR2 YSYEKL. CDR3 length: 15 amino acids. The V and J ends lost 6 bases and 5 bases, in that order; junction bases with no gene match: 6. The CDR3 DNA is TGCGCCAGCAGTCCGACTAGCGGGGAGGACAATGAGCAGTTCTTC. Translating gives CASSPTSGEDNEQFF.

The sample holds a few counts of this clone. J is TRBJ1-5 and V is TRBV27; weak D call: TRBD1 (5 bases). CDR1 MNHEY and CDR2 SMNVEV come from the germline V gene (reference sequence). Between the trimmed V and J ends, which lost 3 bases and 6 bases, there was a span of 15 bases. This CDR3 has 15 amino acids. The CDR3 protein is CASSLGQGLGQPQHF. Here the CDR3 DNA reads TGTGCCAGCAGTTTGGGGCAGGGTCTAGGTCAGCCCCAGCATTTT.

About this clone itself: This specimen includes other DNA sequences encoding the same CDR3. The rearrangement uses TRBV10-3 and TRBJ1-1; 7 bases map to TRBD1. V gave up 2 bases and J gave up 0 bases; unmatched junction bases: 3. CDR3 length equals 15 residues. Germline-derived CDR1 and CDR2 are ENHRY and SYGVKD. CDR3 bases: TGTGCCATCAGTGAGCCAACAGGGGTGAACACTGAAGCTTTCTTT. This translates into CAISEPTGVNTEAFF.

CDR3 DNA: TGTGCCAGCAGCCAGGGTACTGGGGCGCAAGAGACCCAGTACTTC. Translating gives CASSQGTGAQETQYF. V usage is TRBV3-1 (or the pseudogene TRBV3-2) and J usage is TRBJ2-5; D is perhaps TRBD1 (5 bases). The V and J ends lost 3 bases and 2 bases respectively, with 13 bases between them. CDR1 is LGHDT, CDR2 YNNKEL, per germline (reference sequence). The CDR3 runs 15 residues.

The chain carries TRBV10-3 and TRBJ2-7; 8 bases fit TRBD1. There are 15 residues in the CDR3. V trimming: 7 bases; J trimming: 1 base; junction bases outside the gene matches: 9. The germline CDR1 and CDR2 sequences are ENHRY and SYGVKD. In DNA, the CDR3 is TGTGCCATCAAGGGCGTGGGACAGGATTCCTACGAGCAGTACTTC. It codes for CAIKGVGQDSYEQYF.

The V and J genes are TRBV30 and TRBJ2-7; unclear D gene. Germline assignment: CDR1 GTSNPN and CDR2 SVGIG (reference sequence). This CDR3 spans 13 amino acids. V dropped 0 bases and J dropped 2 bases, with 8 bases sitting between them. The chain's CDR3 is CAWSVRSAYEQYF. CDR3 DNA: TGTGCCTGGAGTGTACGATCTGCCTACGAGCAGTACTTC.

This CDR3 is CASSLGSNYEQYF. The CDR3 DNA reads TGTGCCAGCAGCTTAGGTTCCAACTACGAGCAGTACTTC. The genes are TRBV7-6 and TRBJ2-7; no clear D gene. V lost 1 base, J lost 3 bases, and 7 bases lay in between. The CDR3 has 13 residues. Germline CDR1 is SGHVS and CDR2 is FNYEAQ. Together with reference TRBV7-6 and TRBJ2-7, the CDR3 gives the full variable domain: GAGVSQSPRYKVTKRGQDVALRCDPISGHVSLYWYRQALGQGPEFLTYFNYEAQQDKSGLPNDRFSAERPEGSISTLTIQRTEQRDSAMYRCASSLGSNYEQYFGPGTRLTVT.